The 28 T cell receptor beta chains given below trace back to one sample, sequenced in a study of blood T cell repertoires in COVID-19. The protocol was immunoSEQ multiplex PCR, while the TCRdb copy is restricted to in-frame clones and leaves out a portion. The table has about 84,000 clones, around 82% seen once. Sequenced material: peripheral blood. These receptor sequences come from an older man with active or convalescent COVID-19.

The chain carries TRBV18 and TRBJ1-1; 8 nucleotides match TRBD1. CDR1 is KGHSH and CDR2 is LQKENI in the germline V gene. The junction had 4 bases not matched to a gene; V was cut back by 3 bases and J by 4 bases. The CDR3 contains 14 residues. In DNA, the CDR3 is TGTGCCAGCTCACCGTACACAGGGGGCACTGAAGCTTTCTTT. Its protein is CASSPYTGGTEAFF.

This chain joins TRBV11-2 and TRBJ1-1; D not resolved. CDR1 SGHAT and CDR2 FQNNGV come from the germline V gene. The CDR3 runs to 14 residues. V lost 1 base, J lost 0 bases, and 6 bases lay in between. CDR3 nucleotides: TGTGCCAGCAGCTTAGTGCGGGTGAACACTGAAGCTTTCTTT. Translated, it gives CASSLVRVNTEAFF.

In nucleotides, the CDR3 is TGTGCCAGCACCGAAAGGGGACGAACCGGGACTAGCGGGAGGGCAGGCTCTGGGGCCAACGTCCTGACTTTC. Translated, it gives CASTERGRTGTSGRAGSGANVLTF. The chain links TRBV21-1 to TRBJ2-6; no check of the table's D call, TRBD2, against the DNA was made. TRBV21-1 is noted as a pseudogene. This CDR3 contains 24 residues.

The CDR3 is CASSLGLAGVSYEQYF. The CDR3 nucleotides read TGTGCCAGCAGCTTGGGACTAGCGGGAGTGTCCTACGAGCAGTACTTC. This sequence joins TRBV5-4 and TRBJ2-7; TRBD2 matches 12 bases. This CDR3 contains 16 residues. The V and J ends lost 0 bases and 1 base, in that order; junction bases with no gene match: 2. Per the germline V gene, CDR1 is SGHNT and CDR2 is YYREEE (reference sequence).

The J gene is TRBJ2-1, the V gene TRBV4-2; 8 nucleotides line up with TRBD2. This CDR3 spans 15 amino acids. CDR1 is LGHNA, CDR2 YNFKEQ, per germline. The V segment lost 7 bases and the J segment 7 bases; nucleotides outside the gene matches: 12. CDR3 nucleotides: TGTGCCAGCACCGCGATGGGCGGGAGGCTTAATGAGCAGTTCTTC. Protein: CASTAMGGRLNEQFF.

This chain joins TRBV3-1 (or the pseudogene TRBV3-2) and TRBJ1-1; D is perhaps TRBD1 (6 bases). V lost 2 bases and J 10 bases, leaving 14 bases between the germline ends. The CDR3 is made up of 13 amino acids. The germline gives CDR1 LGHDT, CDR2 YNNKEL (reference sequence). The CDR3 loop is CASSQNQGQAAFF. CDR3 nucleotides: TGTGCCAGCAGCCAAAACCAGGGACAAGCAGCTTTCTTT.

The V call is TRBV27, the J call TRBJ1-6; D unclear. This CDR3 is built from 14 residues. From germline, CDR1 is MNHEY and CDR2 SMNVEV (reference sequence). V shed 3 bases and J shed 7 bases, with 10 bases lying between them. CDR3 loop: CASSLGGPNSPLHF. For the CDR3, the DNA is TGTGCCAGCAGTTTGGGCGGGCCGAATTCACCCCTCCACTTT.

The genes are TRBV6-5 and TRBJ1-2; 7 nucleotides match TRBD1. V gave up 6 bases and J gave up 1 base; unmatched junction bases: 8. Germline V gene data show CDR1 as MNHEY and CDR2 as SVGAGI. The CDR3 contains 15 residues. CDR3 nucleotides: TGTGCCAGCAGATCCACAGGGGCAATTAACTATGGCTACACCTTC. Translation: CASRSTGAINYGYTF.

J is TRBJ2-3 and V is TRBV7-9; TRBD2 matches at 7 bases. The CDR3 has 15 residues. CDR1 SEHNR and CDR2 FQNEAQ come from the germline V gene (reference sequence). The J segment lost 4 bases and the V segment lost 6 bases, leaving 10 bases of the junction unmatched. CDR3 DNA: TGTGCCAGCAGGCCGACTAGCTTTGGGGCAGATACGCAGTATTTT. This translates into CASRPTSFGADTQYF.

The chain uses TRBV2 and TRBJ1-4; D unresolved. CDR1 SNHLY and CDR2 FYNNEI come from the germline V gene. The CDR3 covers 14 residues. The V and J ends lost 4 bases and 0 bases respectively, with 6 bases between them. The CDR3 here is CASSGVATNEKLFF. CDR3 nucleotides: TGTGCCAGCAGTGGAGTTGCAACTAATGAAAAACTGTTTTTT.

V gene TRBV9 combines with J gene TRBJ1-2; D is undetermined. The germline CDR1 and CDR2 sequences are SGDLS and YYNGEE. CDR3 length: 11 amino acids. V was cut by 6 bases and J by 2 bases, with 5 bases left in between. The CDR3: CASNTNYGYTF. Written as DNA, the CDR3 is TGTGCCAGCAATACAAACTATGGCTACACCTTC.

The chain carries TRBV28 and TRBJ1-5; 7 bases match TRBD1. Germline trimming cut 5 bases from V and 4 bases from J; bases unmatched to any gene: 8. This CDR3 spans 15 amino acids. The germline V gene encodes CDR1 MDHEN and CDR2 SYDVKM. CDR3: CASSGLTGTNQPQHF. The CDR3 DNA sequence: TGTGCCAGCAGTGGGTTGACAGGGACTAATCAGCCCCAGCATTTT.

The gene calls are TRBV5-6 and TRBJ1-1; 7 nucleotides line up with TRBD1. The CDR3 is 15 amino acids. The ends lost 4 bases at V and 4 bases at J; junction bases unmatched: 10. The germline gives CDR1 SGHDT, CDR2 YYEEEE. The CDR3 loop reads CASSRRTGVSTEAFF. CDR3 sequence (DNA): TGTGCCAGCAGCCGCCGGACAGGCGTATCCACTGAAGCTTTCTTT.

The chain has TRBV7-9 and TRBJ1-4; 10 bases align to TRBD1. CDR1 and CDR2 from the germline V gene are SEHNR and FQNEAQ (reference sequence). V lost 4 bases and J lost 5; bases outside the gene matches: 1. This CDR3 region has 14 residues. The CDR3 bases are TGTGCCAGCAGCTGGACAGGGGGAAATGAAAAACTGTTTTTT. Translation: CASSWTGGNEKLFF. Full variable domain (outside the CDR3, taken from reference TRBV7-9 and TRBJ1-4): DTGVSQNPRHKITKRGQNVTFRCDPISEHNRLYWYRQTLGQGPEFLTYFQNEAQLEKSRLLSDRFSAERPKGSFSTLEIQRTEQGDSAMYLCASSWTGGNEKLFFGSGTQLSVL.

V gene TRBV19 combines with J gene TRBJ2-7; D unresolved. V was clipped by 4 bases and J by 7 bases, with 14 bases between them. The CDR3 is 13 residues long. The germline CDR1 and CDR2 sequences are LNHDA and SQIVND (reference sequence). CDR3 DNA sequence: TGTGCCAGTAGTACAGCATACTTCGGGGAGCAGTACTTC. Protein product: CASSTAYFGEQYF.

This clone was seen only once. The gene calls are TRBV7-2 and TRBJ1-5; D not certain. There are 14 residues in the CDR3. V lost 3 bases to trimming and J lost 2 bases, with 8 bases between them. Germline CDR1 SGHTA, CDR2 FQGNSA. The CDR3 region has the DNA TGTGCCAGCAGCTTCAGACAAGGCAATCAGCCCCAGCATTTT. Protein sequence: CASSFRQGNQPQHF. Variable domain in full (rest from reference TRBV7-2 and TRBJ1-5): GAGVSQSPSNKVTEKGKDVELRCDPISGHTALYWYRQSLGQGLEFLIYFQGNSAPDKSGLPSDRFSAERTGGSVSTLTIQRTQQEDSAVYLCASSFRQGNQPQHFGDGTRLSIL.

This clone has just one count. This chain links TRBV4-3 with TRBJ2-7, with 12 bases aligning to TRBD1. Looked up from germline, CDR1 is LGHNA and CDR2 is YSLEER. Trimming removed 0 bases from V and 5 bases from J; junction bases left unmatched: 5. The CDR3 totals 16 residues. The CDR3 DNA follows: TGCGCCAGCAGCCAAGATTCGGGACAGGGGGCCAACGAGCAGTACTTC. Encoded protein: CASSQDSGQGANEQYF.

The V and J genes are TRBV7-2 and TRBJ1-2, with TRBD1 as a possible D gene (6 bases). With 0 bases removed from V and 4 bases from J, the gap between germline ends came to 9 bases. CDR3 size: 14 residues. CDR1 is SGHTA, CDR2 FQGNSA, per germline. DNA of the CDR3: TGTGCCAGCAGCTTAGCAGGACAGTCCTATGGCTACACCTTC. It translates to CASSLAGQSYGYTF.

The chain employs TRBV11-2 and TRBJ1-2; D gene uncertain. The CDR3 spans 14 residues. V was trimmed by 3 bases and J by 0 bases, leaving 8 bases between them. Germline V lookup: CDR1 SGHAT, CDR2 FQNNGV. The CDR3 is CASSFNGANYGYTF. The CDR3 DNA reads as TGTGCCAGCAGCTTTAATGGAGCTAACTATGGCTACACCTTC.

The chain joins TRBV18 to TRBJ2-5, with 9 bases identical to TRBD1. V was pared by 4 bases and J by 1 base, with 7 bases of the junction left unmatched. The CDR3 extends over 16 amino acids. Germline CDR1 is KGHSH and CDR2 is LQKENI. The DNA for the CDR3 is TGTGCCAGCTCACTTCTGGGGACAGGGCTCCAAGAGACCCAGTACTTC. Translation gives CASSLLGTGLQETQYF.

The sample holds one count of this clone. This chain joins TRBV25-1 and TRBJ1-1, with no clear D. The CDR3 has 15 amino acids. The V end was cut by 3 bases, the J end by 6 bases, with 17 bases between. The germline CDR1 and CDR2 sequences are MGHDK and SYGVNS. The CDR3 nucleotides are TGTGCCAGCAGTGACACGCAACGGCTGGGCGCTGAAGCTTTCTTT. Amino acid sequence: CASSDTQRLGAEAFF.

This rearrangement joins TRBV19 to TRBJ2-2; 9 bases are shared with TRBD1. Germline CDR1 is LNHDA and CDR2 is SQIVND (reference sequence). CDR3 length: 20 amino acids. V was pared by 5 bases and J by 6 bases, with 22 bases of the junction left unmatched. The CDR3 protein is CASSYTGGVFGSTGAGELFF. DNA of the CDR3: TGTGCCAGTAGTTATACAGGGGGCGTTTTTGGATCCACCGGGGCCGGGGAGCTGTTTTTT.

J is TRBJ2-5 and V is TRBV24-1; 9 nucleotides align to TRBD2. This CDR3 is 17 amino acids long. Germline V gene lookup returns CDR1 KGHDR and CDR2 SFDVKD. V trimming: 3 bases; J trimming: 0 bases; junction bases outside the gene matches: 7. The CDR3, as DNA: TGTGCCACCAGTGATATTCCCCGGACTAGCGACCAAGAGACCCAGTACTTC. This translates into CATSDIPRTSDQETQYF.

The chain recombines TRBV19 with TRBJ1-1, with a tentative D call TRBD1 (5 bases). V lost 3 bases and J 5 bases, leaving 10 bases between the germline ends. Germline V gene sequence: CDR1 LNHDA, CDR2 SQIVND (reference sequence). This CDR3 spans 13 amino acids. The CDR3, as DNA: TGTGCCAGTAGTATCGACAGAGGAACTGAAGCTTTCTTT. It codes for CASSIDRGTEAFF.

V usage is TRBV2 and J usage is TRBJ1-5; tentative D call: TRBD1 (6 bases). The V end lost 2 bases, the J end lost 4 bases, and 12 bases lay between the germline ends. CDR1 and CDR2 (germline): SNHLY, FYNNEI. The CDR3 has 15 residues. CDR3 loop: CASSERAGENQPQHF. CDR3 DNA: TGTGCCAGCAGTGAAAGGGCAGGGGAAAATCAGCCCCAGCATTTT.

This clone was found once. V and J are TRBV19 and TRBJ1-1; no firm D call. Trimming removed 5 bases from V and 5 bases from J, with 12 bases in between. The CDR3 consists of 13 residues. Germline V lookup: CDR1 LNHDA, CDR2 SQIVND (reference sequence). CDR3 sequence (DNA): TGTGCCAGTAGTTCGAGGAGGGTGACTGAAGCTTTCTTT. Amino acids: CASSSRRVTEAFF.

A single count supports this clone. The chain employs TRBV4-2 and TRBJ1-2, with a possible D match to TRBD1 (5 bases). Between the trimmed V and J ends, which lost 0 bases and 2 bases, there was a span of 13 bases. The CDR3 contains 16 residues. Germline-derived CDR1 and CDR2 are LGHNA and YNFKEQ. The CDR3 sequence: CASSQDARGSNYGYTF. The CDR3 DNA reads TGTGCCAGCAGCCAAGATGCGCGGGGCAGCAACTATGGCTACACCTTC.

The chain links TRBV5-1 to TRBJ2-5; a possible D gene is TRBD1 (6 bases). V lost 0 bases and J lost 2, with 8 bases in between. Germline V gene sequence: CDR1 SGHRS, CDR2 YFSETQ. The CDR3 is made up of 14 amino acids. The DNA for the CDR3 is TGCGCCAGCAGCTTGGACAGGGCACAAGAGACCCAGTACTTC. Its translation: CASSLDRAQETQYF.